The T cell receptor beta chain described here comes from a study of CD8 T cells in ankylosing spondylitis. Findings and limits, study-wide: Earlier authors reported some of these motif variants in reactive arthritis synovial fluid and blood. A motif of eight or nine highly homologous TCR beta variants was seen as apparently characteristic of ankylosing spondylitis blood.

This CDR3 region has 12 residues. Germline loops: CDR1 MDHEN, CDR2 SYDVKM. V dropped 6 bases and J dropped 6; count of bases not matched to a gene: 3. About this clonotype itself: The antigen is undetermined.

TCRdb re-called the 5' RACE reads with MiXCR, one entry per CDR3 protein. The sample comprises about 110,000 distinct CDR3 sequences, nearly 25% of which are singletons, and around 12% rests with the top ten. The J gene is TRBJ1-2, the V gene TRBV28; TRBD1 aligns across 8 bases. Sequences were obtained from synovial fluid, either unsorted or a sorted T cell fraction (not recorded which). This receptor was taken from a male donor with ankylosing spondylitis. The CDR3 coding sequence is TGTGCCAGCAGCCCAGGGGGCGATGGCTACACCTTC. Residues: CASSPGGDGYTF.